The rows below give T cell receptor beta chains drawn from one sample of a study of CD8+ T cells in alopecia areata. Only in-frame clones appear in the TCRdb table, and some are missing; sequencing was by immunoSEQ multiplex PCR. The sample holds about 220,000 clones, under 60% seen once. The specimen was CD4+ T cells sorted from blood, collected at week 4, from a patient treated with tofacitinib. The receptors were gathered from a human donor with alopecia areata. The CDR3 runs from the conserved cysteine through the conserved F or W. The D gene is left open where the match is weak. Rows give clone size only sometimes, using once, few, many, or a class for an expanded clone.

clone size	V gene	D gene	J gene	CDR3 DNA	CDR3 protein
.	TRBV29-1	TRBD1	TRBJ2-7	TGCAGCGCAATCAGCGGGACAGGGTTCTACGAGCAGTACTTC	CSAISGTGFYEQYF
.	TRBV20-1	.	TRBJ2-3	TGCAGTGCCACACTGGATACGCAGTATTTT	CSATLDTQYF
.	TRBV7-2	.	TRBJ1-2	TGTGCCAGCAGCTCCGCAGTCGTAGATGGCTACACCTTC	CASSSAVVDGYTF
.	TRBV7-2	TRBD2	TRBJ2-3	TGTGCCAGCAGCGCTCGAGGATCGGGGACTAGATGGACAGATACGCAGTATTTT	CASSARGSGTRWTDTQYF
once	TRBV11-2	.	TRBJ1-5	TGTGCCAGCAGTCTTGCAGGGAATGGCCCTTGGCCCCAGCATTTT	CASSLAGNGPWPQHF
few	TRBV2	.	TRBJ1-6	TGTGCCAGCAGTGCGAACTTGGGATCACCCCTCCACTTT	CASSANLGSPLHF
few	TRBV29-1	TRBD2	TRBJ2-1	TGCAGCGTTGAGGGACTAGCCCTCAATGAGCAGTTCTTC	CSVEGLALNEQFF
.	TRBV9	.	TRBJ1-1	TGTGCCAGCAGCGTTGAGAGTGGGGACACTGAAGCTTTCTTT	CASSVESGDTEAFF
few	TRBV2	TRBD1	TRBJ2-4	TGTGCCAGCAGTGGGATTAGGACAGGGGGCAACATTCAGTACTTC	CASSGIRTGGNIQYF
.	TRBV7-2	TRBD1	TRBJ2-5	TGTGCCAGCAGCTTCAGCGGGACAGGGGCGGGACAAGAGACCCAGTACTTC	CASSFSGTGAGQETQYF
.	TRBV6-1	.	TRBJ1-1	TGTGCCAGCAGTGAAGGAAGGCCGCAAGCTTTCTTT	CASSEGRPQAFF
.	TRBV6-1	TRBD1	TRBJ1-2	TGTGCCAGCAGTGCGGGGACAGACTATGGCTACACCTTC	CASSAGTDYGYTF
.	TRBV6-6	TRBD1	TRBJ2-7	TGTGCCAGCAAGGGACAGCCTTACGAGCAGTACTTC	CASKGQPYEQYF
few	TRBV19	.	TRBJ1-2	TGTGCCAGTAGTCCCGACCGGGTAGGCTACACCTTC	CASSPDRVGYTF
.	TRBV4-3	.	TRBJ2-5	TGCGCCAGCAGCCAGGGATCATTGGGGGTGGAAGAGACCCAGTACTTC	CASSQGSLGVEETQYF
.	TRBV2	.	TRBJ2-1	TGTGCCAGCCTCGAGGGGGTAGGCTACAATGAGCAGTTCTTC	CASLEGVGYNEQFF
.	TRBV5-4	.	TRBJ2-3	TGTGCCAGCAGCTCTACCCAGGGAGCGGGCACAGATACGCAGTATTTT	CASSSTQGAGTDTQYF
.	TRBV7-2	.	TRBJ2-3	TGTGCCAGCAGCTTAGCTGCGGGAGATACGCAGTATTTT	CASSLAAGDTQYF
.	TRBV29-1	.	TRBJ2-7	TGCAGCGCCGTCTCCAGCACAGGCTACGAGCAGTACTTC	CSAVSSTGYEQYF
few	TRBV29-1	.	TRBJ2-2	TGCAGCGCCGCGCGGGGTGTGAACACCGGGGAGCTGTTTTTT	CSAARGVNTGELFF
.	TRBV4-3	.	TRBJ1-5	TGCGCCAGCAGCCAAGATGTAGGAGGGAGCAATCAGCCCCAGCATTTT	CASSQDVGGSNQPQHF
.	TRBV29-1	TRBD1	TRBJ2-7	TGCAGCGTTGAGGGCGGGACAGGGGCTCCCTACGAGCAGTACTTC	CSVEGGTGAPYEQYF
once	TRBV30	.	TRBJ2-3	TGTGCCTGGACCAAGGCCAGGGTCAGGGCAGATACGCAGTATTTT	CAWTKARVRADTQYF
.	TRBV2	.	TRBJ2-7	TGTGCCAGCAGCGAACCCCTATGGGTGAGCTCCTACGAGCAGTACTTC	CASSEPLWVSSYEQYF
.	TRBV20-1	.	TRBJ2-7	TGCAGTGCGCCAGGAGAGGGCGAGCAGTACTTC	CSAPGEGEQYF
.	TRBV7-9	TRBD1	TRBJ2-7	TGTGCCAGCAGCTTAGCAGGGGGCAGTTGGGAGCAGTACTTC	CASSLAGGSWEQYF
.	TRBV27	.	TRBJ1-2	TGTGCCAGCAGTATAGCTTCTAACTATGGCTACACCTTC	CASSIASNYGYTF
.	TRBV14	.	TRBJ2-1	TGTGCCAGCAGCCAGTGGGGTGAGCAGTTCTTC	CASSQWGEQFF
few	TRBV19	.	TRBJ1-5	TGTGCCAGTAGTATGGGCAGGGTACGGCAGCCCCAGCATTTT	CASSMGRVRQPQHF
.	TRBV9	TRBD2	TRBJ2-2	TGTGCCAGCAGCGTAGCTACGGGGGGCACCGGGGAGCTGTTTTTT	CASSVATGGTGELFF